These 25 T cell receptor beta chains were sequenced from one sample in a study of cytomegalovirus exposure and HLA in healthy donors. The study ran its PCR with 60 Vbeta and 13 Jbeta primers. Profiled with immunoSEQ multiplex PCR; TCRdb holds only in-frame clones, not every one. The repertoire holds approximately 160,000 clones, with around 77% as singletons. Sequencing was performed on PBMCs. The source is a woman under 40 in good health and CMV-seronegative.

The chain recombines TRBV5-1 with TRBJ1-1; D gene unclear. Trimming cost V 1 base and J 5 bases, with 15 bases left between them. The germline gives CDR1 SGHRS, CDR2 YFSETQ. The CDR3 is 15 amino acids. The CDR3 sequence is CASSLTREVVTEAFF. The CDR3 DNA reads as TGCGCCAGCAGCTTGACCCGGGAAGTGGTGACTGAAGCTTTCTTT.

On this clone itself: Germline and junction disagree at one end, which may indicate a read error. The CDR3: CAIGTGGSNPEAFF. The DNA for the CDR3 is TGTGCCATCGGAACAGGGGGCTCGAACCCTGAAGCTTTCTTT. V usage is TRBV10-3 and J usage is TRBJ1-1; 9 positions agree with TRBD1. Germline V CDR1 and CDR2: ENHRY, SYGVKD. The CDR3 runs to 14 residues.

The V gene is TRBV9, the J gene TRBJ1-2; 8 positions agree with TRBD1. J gave up 5 bases and V 3 bases, and 15 bases lay outside the gene matches. This CDR3 comprises 17 residues. Germline V gene data show CDR1 as SGDLS and CDR2 as YYNGEE. The CDR3, as DNA: TGTGCCAGCAGCGCCCCAGGGGGCTTTCCCCTAAGTTATGGCTACACCTTC. Residues: CASSAPGGFPLSYGYTF.

The V gene is TRBV19, the J gene TRBJ1-1; D possibly corresponds to TRBD1 (5 bases). The CDR3 loop spans 15 amino acids. Germline V gene sequence: CDR1 LNHDA, CDR2 SQIVND (reference sequence). With 4 bases removed from V and 2 bases from J, the gap between germline ends came to 14 bases. The CDR3 sequence: CASSNGGAVNTEAFF. DNA of the CDR3: TGTGCCAGTAGTAACGGCGGGGCAGTAAACACTGAAGCTTTCTTT. The full variable domain, rest sourced from reference TRBV19 and TRBJ1-1, is DGGITQSPKYLFRKEGQNVTLSCEQNLNHDAMYWYRQDPGQGLRLIYYSQIVNDFQKGDIAEGYSVSREKKESFPLTVTSAQKNPTAFYLCASSNGGAVNTEAFFGQGTRLTVV.

The chain combines TRBV7-6 with TRBJ1-5; D perhaps matches TRBD1 (5 bases). Germline CDR1 reads SGHVS; CDR2 reads FNYEAQ. The V and J ends lost 1 base and 4 bases respectively, with 17 bases between them. CDR3 length: 17 residues. In nucleotides, the CDR3 is TGTGCCAGCAGCTTAGGGGGCGTGGGGAGGGCTAATCAGCCCCAGCATTTT. It specifies CASSLGGVGRANQPQHF.

J is TRBJ2-5 and V is TRBV19; no firm D call. There are 13 residues in the CDR3. Trimming shortened V by 6 bases and J by 1 base, and 9 bases separated the two germline ends. Per the germline V gene, CDR1 is LNHDA and CDR2 is SQIVND (reference sequence). The CDR3 DNA is TGTGCCAGTAGCAGGCGCTTCCAAGAGACCCAGTACTTC. Amino acid sequence: CASSRRFQETQYF.

The V gene is TRBV28, the J gene TRBJ1-1; 8 bases align to TRBD1. CDR3 length: 14 residues. V lost 5 bases to trimming and J lost 4 bases; unmatched junction nucleotides: 6. Germline V CDR1 and CDR2: MDHEN, SYDVKM. CDR3 protein: CASSLYRGFTEAFF. The DNA for the CDR3 is TGTGCCAGCAGTCTCTACAGGGGGTTCACTGAAGCTTTCTTT.

This clone was seen more than once but under ten times. The chain combines TRBV13 with TRBJ2-7; 12 bases fit TRBD2. Germline assignment: CDR1 PRHDT and CDR2 FYEKMQ (reference sequence). Trimming removed 5 bases from V and 2 bases from J; junction bases left unmatched: 4. This CDR3 comprises 15 residues. CDR3 residues: CASSPPSGGAYEQYF. CDR3 in DNA: TGTGCCAGCAGCCCACCTAGCGGGGGGGCCTACGAGCAGTACTTC.

This clone has a handful of counts. The V gene is TRBV29-1, the J gene TRBJ2-2; a possible D gene is TRBD1 (5 bases). CDR1 is SQVTM and CDR2 is ANQGSEA in the germline V gene. Trimming left V 6 bases short and J 0 bases short, with 11 bases between. The CDR3 length is 14 residues. For the CDR3, the DNA is TGCAGCGTAGCAGACAGCGCGAACACCGGGGAGCTGTTTTTT. It yields the protein CSVADSANTGELFF.

This clone was observed a handful of times. The chain links TRBV7-9 to TRBJ2-3, with TRBD1 as a possible D gene (6 bases). Per the germline V gene, CDR1 is SEHNR and CDR2 is FQNEAQ (reference sequence). Trimming pared 1 base from V and 0 bases from J, leaving 8 bases between. This CDR3 comprises 15 residues. CDR3 in amino acids: CASSLEGDSTDTQYF. The CDR3, as DNA: TGTGCCAGCAGCTTAGAGGGGGACAGCACAGATACGCAGTATTTT.

This chain uses TRBV30 with TRBJ2-2, with D possibly TRBD2 on 5 matching bases. CDR1 is GTSNPN, CDR2 SVGIG, per germline (reference sequence). This CDR3 is 12 amino acids long. The V end lost 6 bases, the J end lost 4 bases, and 9 bases lay between the germline ends. The CDR3 is CACAGVTGELFF. CDR3 DNA sequence: TGTGCCTGTGCCGGGGTCACCGGGGAGCTGTTTTTT.

This clone has only one observation. V is TRBV11-2 and J is TRBJ2-2; weak D call: TRBD2 (6 bases). V shed 10 bases and J shed 0 bases, with 24 bases lying between them. The CDR3 is made up of 18 amino acids. Germline V gene data show CDR1 as SGHAT and CDR2 as FQNNGV. CDR3 in amino acids: CATIPRGGHRANTGELFF. CDR3 bases: TGTGCCACCATACCCCGCGGAGGGCACCGCGCGAACACCGGGGAGCTGTTTTTT.

For the CDR3, the DNA is TGTGCCATCAGCCAAGGAGGGAATGGGGGCGGGGAGCTGTTTTTT. Amino acid sequence: CAISQGGNGGGELFF. The chain employs TRBV10-3 and TRBJ2-2, with D tentatively TRBD2 (6 bases). CDR1 and CDR2 (germline): ENHRY, SYGVKD. The CDR3 length is 15 residues. Trimming removed 6 bases from V and 7 bases from J, with 18 bases in between.

The V and J genes are TRBV2 and TRBJ2-3; D perhaps matches TRBD2 (6 bases). The germline V gene encodes CDR1 SNHLY and CDR2 FYNNEI. V lost 6 bases, J lost 2 bases, and 12 bases lay in between. CDR3 length: 14 residues. DNA of the CDR3: TGTGCCAGCAGCTGGACTACTCTCACAGATACGCAGTATTTT. Protein product: CASSWTTLTDTQYF.

This chain connects TRBV7-3 to TRBJ1-6; D gene unclear. The ends were cut back, 2 bases at V and 7 bases at J, with 15 bases in the middle. There are 16 residues in the CDR3. Germline lookup yields CDR1 SGHTA and CDR2 FQGTGA. The CDR3 loop reads CASSLDSASRNSPLHF. Here the CDR3 DNA reads TGTGCCAGCAGCTTAGACTCTGCTAGCAGGAATTCACCCCTCCACTTT. Drawing the rest from reference TRBV7-3 and TRBJ1-6, the complete variable domain is GAGVSQTPSNKVTEKGKYVELRCDPISGHTALYWYRQSLGQGPEFLIYFQGTGAADDSGLPNDRFFAVRPEGSVSTLKIQRTERGDSAVYLCASSLDSASRNSPLHFGNGTRLTVT.

J is TRBJ2-2 and V is TRBV19; the D gene is possibly TRBD1 (6 bases). There are 14 residues in the CDR3. V was clipped by 5 bases and J by 1 base, with 8 bases between them. CDR1 LNHDA and CDR2 SQIVND come from the germline V gene (reference sequence). CDR3: CASSLQGNTGELFF. CDR3 coding DNA: TGTGCCAGTAGTTTACAGGGGAACACCGGGGAGCTGTTTTTT.

The V gene is TRBV5-8, the J gene TRBJ1-6; TRBD1 matches 8 bases. This CDR3 has 14 residues. The germline gives CDR1 SGHTS, CDR2 YDEGEE. Losses at the gene ends were 2 bases for V and 8 bases for J; bases not matched to a gene: 3. DNA for the CDR3: TGTGCCAGCAGCTTACAGGGGGAGTATTCACCCCTCCACTTT. The encoded protein is CASSLQGEYSPLHF.

This clone has a handful of counts. This chain uses TRBV7-8 with TRBJ1-6; 10 bases are shared with TRBD1. V dropped 1 base and J dropped 6; count of bases not matched to a gene: 3. Per the germline V gene, CDR1 is SGHVS and CDR2 is FQNEAQ. The CDR3 spans 16 residues. The CDR3: CASSLGDRGFNSPLHF. Written as DNA, the CDR3 is TGTGCCAGCAGCTTAGGGGACAGGGGATTTAATTCACCCCTCCACTTT. The whole variable domain, remainder taken from reference TRBV7-8 and TRBJ1-6, is GAGVSQSPRYKVAKRGQDVALRCDPISGHVSLFWYQQALGQGPEFLTYFQNEAQLDKSGLPSDRFFAERPEGSVSTLKIQRTQQEDSAVYLCASSLGDRGFNSPLHFGNGTRLTVT.

CDR3 in amino acids: CASSIGSDQPQHF. The CDR3, as DNA: TGTGCCAGTAGTATAGGCAGCGATCAGCCCCAGCATTTT. This chain links TRBV19 with TRBJ1-5; D remains ambiguous. Trimming removed 1 base at V and 5 bases at J, with 6 bases between. CDR1 is LNHDA and CDR2 is SQIVND in the germline V gene (reference sequence). The CDR3 consists of 13 residues.

V and J are TRBV29-1 and TRBJ2-7; 8 bases are a match to TRBD2. There are 14 residues in the CDR3. V shed 3 bases and J 0 bases; nucleotides not matched to a gene: 4. Germline values: CDR1 SQVTM, CDR2 ANQGSEA. In DNA, the CDR3 is TGCAGCGTTGACGGGGGGGAGAGCTCCTACGAGCAGTACTTC. The encoded protein is CSVDGGESSYEQYF.

J is TRBJ2-1 and V is TRBV5-1; D gene uncertain. V dropped 0 bases and J dropped 7 bases, with 14 bases sitting between them. Germline values: CDR1 SGHRS, CDR2 YFSETQ. The CDR3 extends over 15 amino acids. CDR3 amino acids: CASSLASGSGNEQFF. CDR3 DNA: TGCGCCAGCAGCTTGGCCTCGGGTAGTGGGAATGAGCAGTTCTTC.

This chain uses TRBV11-2 with TRBJ1-2, with unresolved D. CDR3 length: 12 residues. Germline CDR1 reads SGHAT; CDR2 reads FQNNGV. V lost 4 bases and J 1 base, leaving 4 bases between the germline ends. The CDR3 protein is CASSYSNYGYTF. The CDR3 bases are TGTGCCAGCAGCTATAGTAACTATGGCTACACCTTC.

The chain links TRBV2 to TRBJ1-2; 7 bases agree with TRBD1. Germline V CDR1 and CDR2: SNHLY, FYNNEI. This CDR3 is 11 amino acids long. V shed 6 bases and J 13 bases; nucleotides not matched to a gene: 8. In DNA form, the CDR3 reads TGTGCCAGCAGCGCTACAGGGGTCGGCACCTTC. Its translation: CASSATGVGTF.

This rearrangement joins TRBV6-6 to TRBJ1-1; D gene uncertain. This CDR3 contains 15 residues. Germline V gene sequence: CDR1 MNHNY, CDR2 SVGAGI (reference sequence). Trimming removed 1 base at V and 4 bases at J, with 13 bases between. The CDR3 DNA follows: TGTGCCAGCAGTTACTTGGGGAGGGCTGGCACTGAAGCTTTCTTT. It translates to CASSYLGRAGTEAFF.

Details on this clone: This CDR3 is also generated by other DNA sequences in the sample. The chain couples TRBV10-3 to TRBJ1-6, with 7 bases matching TRBD1. CDR3 length: 14 amino acids. V lost 6 bases to trimming and J lost 6 bases; unmatched junction nucleotides: 5. Germline loops: CDR1 ENHRY, CDR2 SYGVKD. The CDR3 loop is CAIRLRDSNSPLHF. CDR3 nucleotide sequence: TGTGCCATCAGACTCCGGGACAGTAATTCACCCCTCCACTTT.